Included here is one T cell receptor beta chain sequence, with context. As yet, its antigen is unknown. This record belongs to a study of cytomegalovirus exposure and HLA in healthy donors. Study-wide background: The 666 first-cohort repertoires shared a platform with the 120 validation repertoires, as reported in a later analysis.

The donors were part of the validation cohort of fewer than 150 subjects. That cohort was separate from the first cohort, which comprised 500 to 850 subjects. The study, taken as a whole, reports: The study put roughly 160 TCR beta chains on its list as cytomegalovirus-associated. CMV antigen specificity was confirmed in vitro for a few CMV-associated chains.

Here immunoSEQ multiplex PCR was the method, and the copy in TCRdb shows in-frame clones only, minus some. The table includes over 120,000 clones, roughly nine tenths detected once. Sequencing was performed on PBMCs. The source is a woman between 18 and 29 years old in good health and CMV-seropositive.

The CDR3 loop reads CASTAGGGLTDTQYF. CDR3 nucleotide sequence: TGTGCCAGCACCGCGGGTGGAGGCCTCACAGATACGCAGTATTTT. V is TRBV9 and J is TRBJ2-3; tentatively, D is TRBD2 (5 bases). Per germline, CDR1 SGDLS and CDR2 YYNGEE. The CDR3 has 15 residues. Trimming left V 6 bases short and J 2 bases short, with 16 bases between.